A selection of T cell receptor beta chains follows, all from one sample in a study of monozygotic twins with cystic fibrosis. Repertoires were generated with immunoSEQ multiplex PCR, while TCRdb's copy carries only in-frame clones and drops some. Of 13,000 or so clones detected, 80% to 90% appear once; the ten largest clones hold about 0.73%. Sample: blood. The source of these receptors is a boy aged 10-17 years with cystic fibrosis. The CDR3 runs from the conserved cysteine through the conserved F or W. The D gene is left open where the match is weak. Clone size, where shown, is once, few, many, or a class for clones that have expanded.

clone_size	d_call	j_call	v_call	cdr3_nt	cdr3_aa
NA	TRBD2	TRBJ2-1	TRBV5-4	TGTGCCAGCAGCTTGATGGCTAGCGGGAGGTCCTACAATGAGCAGTTCTTC	CASSLMASGRSYNEQFF
NA	NA	TRBJ2-2	TRBV28	TGTGCCAGCAGCACACCGGGGACAACGAACACCGGGGAGCTGTTTTTT	CASSTPGTTNTGELFF
few	NA	TRBJ1-2	TRBV10-3	TGTGCCATCCCTAAGACCAGCTCCTATGGCTACACCTTC	CAIPKTSSYGYTF
NA	NA	TRBJ1-1	TRBV20-1	TGCAGTGCGGTGGTGAACACTGAAGCTTTCTTT	CSAVVNTEAFF
NA	NA	TRBJ2-7	TRBV18	TGTGCCAGCTCACCACCGATCTCCTACGAGCAGTACTTC	CASSPPISYEQYF
NA	NA	TRBJ2-1	TRBV12-5	TGTGCTAGTGGTTTGGCCGGGGGCTACAATGAGCAGTTCTTC	CASGLAGGYNEQFF
NA	NA	TRBJ1-5	TRBV6-1	TGTGCCAGCAGTGAGAAGGTATATAGCAATCAGCCCCAGCATTTT	CASSEKVYSNQPQHF
NA	NA	TRBJ2-4	TRBV28	TGTGCCAGCAGTAGGGGGTCGAAAAACATTCAGTACTTC	CASSRGSKNIQYF
NA	NA	TRBJ2-7	TRBV6-6	TGTGCCAGCAGTCCCTCGCAGGGGGGGACCTACGAGCAGTACTTC	CASSPSQGGTYEQYF
NA	NA	TRBJ2-7	TRBV5-8	TGTGCCAGCAGTCCTTCTTACGAGCAGTACTTC	CASSPSYEQYF
NA	TRBD2	TRBJ2-3	TRBV11-2	TGTGCCAGCAGCTTCGCGGGAGAGGTGACAGATACGCAGTATTTT	CASSFAGEVTDTQYF
NA	NA	TRBJ2-3	TRBV7-2	TGTGCCAGCAGCTCAGCAGGACTTACGCAGTATTTT	CASSSAGLTQYF
NA	NA	TRBJ1-3	TRBV5-1	TGCGCCAGCAGCGAAACAGGCGATATAAGCTCTGGAAACACCATATATTTT	CASSETGDISSGNTIYF
NA	NA	TRBJ1-4	TRBV5-1	TGCGCCAGCAAGGGAGGTTATTCTATTAATGAAAAACTGTTTTTT	CASKGGYSINEKLFF
NA	TRBD1	TRBJ2-7	TRBV27	TGTGCCAGCAGTGCTCCGACAGGGAAGACCTACGAGCAGTACTTC	CASSAPTGKTYEQYF
NA	NA	TRBJ1-2	TRBV2	TGTGCCAGCAACCAGGGACACGGGGTTAACTATGGCTACACCTTC	CASNQGHGVNYGYTF
once	TRBD2	TRBJ2-7	TRBV25-1	TGTGCCAGCAGTGTCGAGCGGGGAGCGTTCTACGAGCAGTACTTC	CASSVERGAFYEQYF
NA	NA	TRBJ1-2	TRBV7-9	TGTGCCAGCAGCTTATCCCACCTAGACAGGCGAGGGAACTATGGCTACACCTTC	CASSLSHLDRRGNYGYTF
NA	TRBD2	TRBJ2-4	TRBV28	TGTGCCAGCATGGCGGGAGGGAAAAACATTCAGTACTTC	CASMAGGKNIQYF
NA	NA	TRBJ2-7	TRBV7-2	TGTGCCAGCAGCTCGAAGGGGGGCTACGAGCAGTACTTC	CASSSKGGYEQYF
NA	NA	TRBJ1-1	TRBV5-1	TGCGCCAGCAGCTTGGAGGGTAGGCGCACTGAAGCTTTCTTT	CASSLEGRRTEAFF
NA	TRBD2	TRBJ2-3	TRBV9	TGTGCCAGCAGCGTAGAGGGGCCCCCTTGGACTAGCGGGTTATTGGGTACGCAGTATTTT	CASSVEGPPWTSGLLGTQYF
once	TRBD1	TRBJ1-1	TRBV5-1	TGCGCCAGCAGCTTGGCCCCGGGACAGGGTTACACTGAAGCTTTCTTT	CASSLAPGQGYTEAFF
few	TRBD2	TRBJ2-7	TRBV4-2	TGTGCCAGCAGCCACTTTCCTAGCGGTAATTTCGCCCACGAGCAGTACTTC	CASSHFPSGNFAHEQYF
NA	NA	TRBJ1-5	TRBV19	TGTGCCAGTAGACCGTTTCATTCGTCAACCAATCAGCCCCAGCATTTT	CASRPFHSSTNQPQHF
NA	NA	TRBJ1-5	TRBV28	TGTGCCAGCACCCTGGGGAGGGCGGGTGTTAGTCCCCAGCATTTT	CASTLGRAGVSPQHF
NA	NA	TRBJ2-3	TRBV5-8	TGTGCCAGCAGCTTGCCCGGGACCATTACAGATACGCAGTATTTT	CASSLPGTITDTQYF
NA	TRBD1	TRBJ1-4	TRBV2	TGTGCCAGCCAGGGGGCCGGGGAAAAACTGTTTTTT	CASQGAGEKLFF
NA	TRBD1	TRBJ1-5	TRBV19	TGTGCCAGTAGTTCCCGGACAGGCAGAGGCTTAGACCAGCATTTT	CASSSRTGRGLDQHF
NA	NA	TRBJ1-6	TRBV5-6	TGTGCCAGCAGCCCGGACGGCTCCTATAATTCACCCCTCCACTTT	CASSPDGSYNSPLHF
NA	TRBD1	TRBJ1-4	TRBV18	TGTGCCAGCTCACCGCCGGGACAGGGGGCTGAAAAACTGTTTTTT	CASSPPGQGAEKLFF
NA	NA	TRBJ2-4	TRBV6-1	TGTGCCAGCAGTGAAGGACTAGTCCCAAACATTCAGTACTTC	CASSEGLVPNIQYF
NA	NA	TRBJ1-1	TRBV27	TGTGCCAGCAGTCCCTCTTTAGACAGTACGAACACTGAAGCTTTCTTT	CASSPSLDSTNTEAFF
NA	NA	TRBJ2-1	TRBV7-2	TGTGCCAGCAGCTTAGCTCCCCCTGGCGATGAGCAGTTCTTC	CASSLAPPGDEQFF
NA	NA	TRBJ1-5	TRBV6-5	TGTGCCAGCAGTTACTCCGGGAATGGCAATCAGCCCCAGCATTTT	CASSYSGNGNQPQHF
NA	TRBD2	TRBJ2-1	TRBV30	TGTGCCTGGAGTCCGATTTTATGGGGACTAGCGGGCAATGAGCAGTTCTTC	CAWSPILWGLAGNEQFF
NA	TRBD1	TRBJ2-3	TRBV15	TGTGCCACCAGCAGAGAGACAGGGGGCACAGATACGCAGTATTTT	CATSRETGGTDTQYF
NA	TRBD2	TRBJ2-1	TRBV2	TGTGCCAGCAGTACTCTAGCGGGACAAGAGCAGTTCTTC	CASSTLAGQEQFF
NA	NA	TRBJ2-1	TRBV11-2	TGTGCCAGCAGCTTAGACAGGAGCTCCTACAATGAGCAGTTCTTC	CASSLDRSSYNEQFF
NA	TRBD1	TRBJ2-1	TRBV27	TGTGCCAGCAGCCCCAGGACAGGGTTTATCGATGAGCAGTTCTTC	CASSPRTGFIDEQFF
NA	TRBD2	TRBJ2-2	TRBV5-1	TGCGCCAGCAGCTTGGCCGGGAGGGCTGTCACCGGGGAGCTGTTTTTT	CASSLAGRAVTGELFF
NA	TRBD1	TRBJ2-3	TRBV5-6	TGTGCCAGCAGCGCGTCCGGGACAGAGAGCACAGATACGCAGTATTTT	CASSASGTESTDTQYF
NA	TRBD2	TRBJ2-3	TRBV2	TGTGCCAGAGAGCTAGCGGGGGGGCCCGGTTCGCAGTATTTT	CARELAGGPGSQYF
NA	TRBD1	TRBJ2-2	TRBV6-5	TGTGCCAGCAGTTATGGGCAGGGGGCCGGGGAGCTGTTTTTT	CASSYGQGAGELFF
NA	TRBD1	TRBJ2-1	TRBV4-1	TGCGCCAGCAGCCAAGAAGGACAGGGGACTGAGCAGTTCTTC	CASSQEGQGTEQFF
NA	TRBD1	TRBJ2-3	TRBV2	TGTGCCAGCAGTAGGGACAGTGAGATTAGCACAGATACGCAGTATTTT	CASSRDSEISTDTQYF